The 29 T cell receptor beta chains below all came from one sample that was sequenced in a study of cytomegalovirus exposure and HLA in healthy donors. In the PCR, 60 Vbeta and 13 Jbeta primers were used. The table came from immunoSEQ multiplex PCR; TCRdb's copy has only in-frame clones and leaves some out. The sample records about 160,000 clones, about 77% being singletons. Sequences were obtained from PBMCs. The receptors were sampled from a woman aged 40 to 50 in good health and CMV-seropositive.

CDR3 amino acids: CASSLPGLAAETQYF. As DNA, the CDR3 is TGTGCCAGCAGCTTACCGGGACTAGCGGCAGAGACCCAGTACTTC. The chain uses TRBV7-6 and TRBJ2-5, with 11 nucleotides matching TRBD2. The CDR3 length is 15 residues. V gave up 2 bases and J gave up 4 bases; unmatched junction bases: 3. Looked up from germline, CDR1 is SGHVS and CDR2 is FNYEAQ.

V is TRBV27 and J is TRBJ2-2, with 13 bases aligning to TRBD2. Germline CDR1 and CDR2: MNHEY and SMNVEV (reference sequence). Germline trimming cut 5 bases from V and 7 bases from J; bases unmatched to any gene: 4. The CDR3 spans 15 residues. The CDR3 sequence: CASSELAGGVGELFF. The CDR3, as DNA: TGTGCCAGCAGTGAACTAGCGGGAGGGGTCGGGGAGCTGTTTTTT.

The gene calls are TRBV10-2 and TRBJ2-2; D ambiguous. The germline CDR1 and CDR2 sequences are WSHSY and SAAADI. The CDR3 sequence is 13 residues long. The V end lost 0 bases, the J end lost 5 bases, and 4 bases lay between the germline ends. CDR3 coding DNA: TGCGCCAGCAGTGAGTCCCGGACCGGGGAGCTGTTTTTT. Translated: CASSESRTGELFF.

This chain joins TRBV6-5 and TRBJ1-1; 7 bases are shared with TRBD1. This CDR3 comprises 14 residues. The V gene end was trimmed by 6 bases and the J gene end by 1 base; junction bases not matched to a gene: 5. Germline CDR1 MNHEY, CDR2 SVGAGI. CDR3 sequence: CASRHRQGNTEAFF. CDR3 bases: TGTGCCAGCAGGCACCGACAGGGGAACACTGAAGCTTTCTTT.

The rearrangement uses TRBV4-1 and TRBJ2-7; 7 bases match TRBD1. Germline V gene sequence: CDR1 MGHRA, CDR2 YSYEKL. Trimming at V came to 0 bases and at J to 4 bases, leaving 12 bases not matched to a gene. CDR3 length: 17 residues. CDR3 region: CASSQDPGGSYRYEQYF. The CDR3 DNA is TGCGCCAGCAGCCAAGACCCAGGGGGATCCTATCGATACGAGCAGTACTTC.

This chain joins TRBV4-3 and TRBJ1-4, with 7 bases that match TRBD1. Germline V gene data show CDR1 as LGHNA and CDR2 as YSLEER. Trimming at V came to 4 bases and at J to 8 bases, leaving 10 bases not matched to a gene. The CDR3 totals 15 residues. CDR3 amino acids: CASSRETGLREKLFF. The CDR3 DNA reads TGCGCCAGCAGCCGAGAGACAGGGCTAAGGGAAAAACTGTTTTTT.

There are a few counts of this clone. The V call is TRBV5-1, the J call TRBJ2-7, with D possibly matching TRBD1 (6 bases). Trimming removed 0 bases from V and 2 bases from J, with 12 bases in between. CDR1 and CDR2 from the germline V gene are SGHRS and YFSETQ. The CDR3 runs 15 residues. The CDR3 loop is CASSLAQGSPYEQYF. The CDR3 nucleotides are TGCGCCAGCAGCTTGGCCCAGGGGAGTCCCTACGAGCAGTACTTC.

In DNA, the CDR3 is TGCGCCAGCAGTGAGTCGATTATAACTAGCGGGGACAATGAGCAGTTCTTC. Its protein product is CASSESIITSGDNEQFF. The chain uses TRBV10-2 and TRBJ2-1, with 10 positions matching TRBD2. V lost 0 bases and J lost 5; bases outside the gene matches: 7. Germline CDR1 is WSHSY and CDR2 is SAAADI. The CDR3 is 17 amino acids.

V is TRBV2 and J is TRBJ1-4, with D possibly TRBD1 on 6 matching bases. CDR3 length equals 15 residues. Germline lookup yields CDR1 SNHLY and CDR2 FYNNEI. V was shortened by 4 bases and J by 7 bases, with 16 bases between the two germline ends. The CDR3 DNA follows: TGTGCCAGCAGTGCCGTTCGGGGGGCAGGTGAAAAACTGTTTTTT. Translating gives CASSAVRGAGEKLFF. Using reference TRBV2 and TRBJ1-4 for the parts outside the CDR3, the full variable domain is EPEVTQTPSHQVTQMGQEVILRCVPISNHLYFYWYRQILGQKVEFLVSFYNNEISEKSEIFDDQFSVERPDGSNFTLKIRSTKLEDSAMYFCASSAVRGAGEKLFFGSGTQLSVL.

The chain has TRBV5-1 and TRBJ2-3; D uncertain. In germline, CDR1 is SGHRS, CDR2 YFSETQ. V was cut by 3 bases and J by 0 bases, with 8 bases left in between. This CDR3 contains 14 residues. CDR3 sequence (DNA): TGCGCCAGCAGCTCCCTGGCAAGCACAGATACGCAGTATTTT. Translation: CASSSLASTDTQYF.

The rearrangement links TRBV9 to TRBJ2-7, with D maybe TRBD2 (6 bases). This CDR3 is built from 15 residues. The V gene lost 4 bases and the J gene lost 0 bases, with 14 bases spanning the gap. Germline values: CDR1 SGDLS, CDR2 YYNGEE. The CDR3 protein is CASSPLGSGSYEQYF. The CDR3 DNA reads TGTGCCAGCAGCCCTCTGGGTAGCGGCTCCTACGAGCAGTACTTC.

This clone was seen a few times. The V and J genes are TRBV2 and TRBJ1-1, with a possible D match to TRBD1 (6 bases). The germline V gene encodes CDR1 SNHLY and CDR2 FYNNEI. Trimming left V 6 bases short and J 1 base short, with 9 bases between. This CDR3 contains 13 residues. This CDR3 is CASSKQGNTEAFF. CDR3 nucleotides: TGTGCCAGCAGCAAACAGGGGAACACTGAAGCTTTCTTT.

This chain joins TRBV6-6 and TRBJ2-5; TRBD1 matches 9 bases. The CDR3 has 15 residues. With V trimmed by 4 bases and J by 2 bases, 5 bases remained unmatched. Germline V gene data show CDR1 as MNHNY and CDR2 as SVGAGI (reference sequence). The CDR3 DNA reads TGTGCCAGCAGTTGGGGACAGGGAGGGCAAGAGACCCAGTACTTC. Its protein is CASSWGQGGQETQYF.

V usage is TRBV12-5 and J usage is TRBJ1-3; D not certain. Germline V gene data show CDR1 as LGHNT and CDR2 as FRNRAP. This CDR3 spans 15 amino acids. Trimming took off 0 bases at V and 4 bases at J, with 10 bases between the two ends. The CDR3 region is CASGLVLGSGNTIYF. DNA for the CDR3: TGTGCTAGTGGTTTGGTATTAGGGAGCGGAAACACCATATATTTT. The full variable domain, with the rest looked up from reference TRBV12-5 and TRBJ1-3, is DARVTQTPRHKVTEMGQEVTMRCQPILGHNTVFWYRQTMMQGLELLAYFRNRAPLDDSGMPKDRFSAEMPDATLATLKIQPSEPRDSAVYFCASGLVLGSGNTIYFGEGSWLTVV.

A few counts support this clone. This chain connects TRBV2 to TRBJ2-1; 13 bases align to TRBD2. V was clipped by 5 bases and J by 7 bases; unmatched bases: 5. This CDR3 has 15 amino acids. The germline CDR1 and CDR2 sequences are SNHLY and FYNNEI. The CDR3 spells CASSLLAGGGNEQFF. The DNA for the CDR3 is TGTGCCAGCAGTTTACTAGCGGGAGGGGGGAATGAGCAGTTCTTC.

CDR3 sequence reads: CASSFQVNTEAFF. The CDR3 bases are TGTGCCAGCAGCTTTCAGGTGAACACTGAAGCTTTCTTT. J is TRBJ1-1 and V is TRBV7-6; no clear D gene. The CDR3 is 13 residues long. The ends were cut back, 3 bases at V and 0 bases at J, with 5 bases in the middle. Germline assignment: CDR1 SGHVS and CDR2 FNYEAQ. Combining the CDR3 with reference TRBV7-6 and TRBJ1-1 gives the whole variable domain GAGVSQSPRYKVTKRGQDVALRCDPISGHVSLYWYRQALGQGPEFLTYFNYEAQQDKSGLPNDRFSAERPEGSISTLTIQRTEQRDSAMYRCASSFQVNTEAFFGQGTRLTVV.

This clone was found a few times. J is TRBJ2-1 and V is TRBV11-3; 8 nucleotides line up with TRBD1. Germline values: CDR1 SGHNT, CDR2 YENEEA. Trimming at V came to 1 base and at J to 6 bases, leaving 8 bases not matched to a gene. CDR3 size: 16 residues. The CDR3 DNA reads as TGTGCCAGCAGCTTAGGGGGGTCAGGGGGCGGCAATGAGCAGTTCTTC. Translation: CASSLGGSGGGNEQFF. Full variable domain (remainder filled in from reference TRBV11-3 and TRBJ2-1): EAGVVQSPRYKIIEKKQPVAFWCNPISGHNTLYWYLQNLGQGPELLIRYENEEAVDDSQLPKDRFSAERLKGVDSTLKIQPAELGDSAVYLCASSLGGSGGGNEQFFGPGTRLTVL.

This rearrangement joins TRBV7-2 to TRBJ1-1, with 8 bases that match TRBD1. The germline gives CDR1 SGHTA, CDR2 FQGNSA. Losses at the gene ends were 6 bases for V and 4 bases for J; bases not matched to a gene: 4. The CDR3 covers 13 residues. The CDR3 DNA reads TGTGCCAGCAGACGAGACAGGGGCACTGAAGCTTTCTTT. The encoded protein is CASRRDRGTEAFF.

V and J are TRBV19 and TRBJ2-3; D is uncertain. Trimming stripped 7 bases from V and 4 bases from J, with 9 bases between. Germline lookup yields CDR1 LNHDA and CDR2 SQIVND (reference sequence). The CDR3 extends over 12 amino acids. CDR3 DNA sequence: TGTGCCAGTATGGCTGTCCCAGATACGCAGTATTTT. It is translated as CASMAVPDTQYF.

This clone appeared once. V is TRBV2 and J is TRBJ2-5; 10 bases map to TRBD2. Trimming at V came to 5 bases and at J to 5 bases, leaving 8 bases not matched to a gene. The CDR3 has 15 residues. CDR1 is SNHLY and CDR2 is FYNNEI in the germline V gene. CDR3 DNA: TGTGCCAGCAGTTCAAGCGGGGGGGCTTTTGAGACCCAGTACTTC. Its protein is CASSSSGGAFETQYF. The entire variable domain, with the rest obtained from reference TRBV2 and TRBJ2-5, is as follows: EPEVTQTPSHQVTQMGQEVILRCVPISNHLYFYWYRQILGQKVEFLVSFYNNEISEKSEIFDDQFSVERPDGSNFTLKIRSTKLEDSAMYFCASSSSGGAFETQYFGPGTRLLVL.

The chain is built from TRBV7-9 and TRBJ2-3; TRBD2 matches at 10 bases. V lost 3 bases, J lost 5 bases, and 5 bases stayed unmatched. The CDR3 spans 15 residues. Germline CDR1 and CDR2: SEHNR and FQNEAQ (reference sequence). The CDR3 loop reads CASSFLAGEVDTQYF. CDR3 coding DNA: TGTGCCAGCAGCTTTCTAGCGGGAGAAGTAGATACGCAGTATTTT. The full variable domain, its missing parts supplied by reference TRBV7-9 and TRBJ2-3, is DTGVSQNPRHKITKRGQNVTFRCDPISEHNRLYWYRQTLGQGPEFLTYFQNEAQLEKSRLLSDRFSAERPKGSFSTLEIQRTEQGDSAMYLCASSFLAGEVDTQYFGPGTRLTVL.

CDR3 sequence (DNA): TGTGCCAGTAGTGCCCGGGGGGACTACGAGCAGTACTTC. It specifies CASSARGDYEQYF. V usage is TRBV19 and J usage is TRBJ2-7; 7 nucleotides match TRBD2. Germline trimming cut 5 bases from V and 3 bases from J; bases unmatched to any gene: 4. The CDR3 runs to 13 residues. Germline lookup yields CDR1 LNHDA and CDR2 SQIVND (reference sequence).

The chain uses TRBV19 and TRBJ2-2; weak D call: TRBD1 (6 bases). V was shortened by 10 bases and J by 1 base, with 19 bases between the two germline ends. Germline CDR1 LNHDA, CDR2 SQIVND (reference sequence). This CDR3 region has 16 residues. CDR3 bases: TGTGCCACCAGCCCTACGGGACAAAAGAACACCGGGGAGCTGTTTTTT. As protein: CATSPTGQKNTGELFF.

The chain recombines TRBV19 with TRBJ2-3; D is undetermined. The CDR3 has 13 amino acids. Germline lookup yields CDR1 LNHDA and CDR2 SQIVND (reference sequence). V lost 5 bases, J lost 9 bases, and 15 bases lay in between. CDR3: CASSETSSATQYF. Written as DNA, the CDR3 is TGTGCCAGTAGTGAAACGTCTAGTGCCACGCAGTATTTT.

The CDR3 DNA sequence: TGTGCCAGCTCATTCCCGCCGCCGGGACAGGGGGCGAGTACCATATATTTT. Encoded protein: CASSFPPPGQGASTIYF. The chain recombines TRBV18 with TRBJ1-3; 12 positions agree with TRBD1. CDR1 is KGHSH and CDR2 is LQKENI in the germline V gene. The J segment lost 10 bases and the V segment lost 5 bases, leaving 15 bases of the junction unmatched. The CDR3 consists of 17 residues.

V and J are TRBV25-1 and TRBJ2-7, with TRBD1 matching over 8 bases. CDR1 and CDR2 from the germline V gene are MGHDK and SYGVNS. This CDR3 comprises 13 residues. With 6 bases clipped from V and 0 bases from J, the junction kept 1 base outside the gene matches. The CDR3 loop is CASRQGGSYEQYF. In DNA, the CDR3 is TGTGCCAGCAGACAGGGGGGCTCCTACGAGCAGTACTTC.

The chain combines TRBV19 with TRBJ1-4; 7 positions match TRBD1. The ends lost 9 bases at V and 10 bases at J; junction bases unmatched: 17. The CDR3 totals 15 residues. Germline V CDR1 and CDR2: LNHDA, SQIVND (reference sequence). CDR3 coding DNA: TGTGCCAGCCATGACTCACGGGACAGCCTTGGAAAACTGTTTTTT. Protein sequence: CASHDSRDSLGKLFF.

The V gene is TRBV30, the J gene TRBJ2-7; D gene unclear. CDR3 length equals 11 residues. CDR1 and CDR2 (germline): GTSNPN, SVGIG (reference sequence). Trimming cost V 2 bases and J 5 bases, with 7 bases left between them. The CDR3 protein is CAWSPRDEQYF. In DNA form, the CDR3 reads TGTGCCTGGAGTCCCCGGGACGAGCAGTACTTC.

The rearrangement links TRBV7-9 to TRBJ2-1, with 11 bases aligning to TRBD2. V lost 2 bases, J lost 6 bases, and 3 bases stayed unmatched. The CDR3 contains 15 residues. Per germline, CDR1 SEHNR and CDR2 FQNEAQ (reference sequence). As DNA, the CDR3 is TGTGCCAGCAGCTTACTAACTAGCGGGGGCAATGAGCAGTTCTTC. Amino acid sequence: CASSLLTSGGNEQFF.